This TCR beta chain was identified in a study of cytomegalovirus exposure and HLA in healthy donors. Across the whole study: A prior analysis found 95 million to 140 million unique TCR beta sequences from some 190 million T cells.

Germline CDR1 and CDR2: SGHRS and YFSETQ. The CDR3 runs to 14 residues. Study-wide findings and caveats: Among the sequence variants, a highly shared cluster was likely an artifact of sequencing. TCR association rates varied by HLA locus in a later analysis, with DRB1 highest and HLA-C lowest. Earlier results showed most TCR beta V segments being productive about 87% or about 30% of the time.

The PCR was carried out with 60 Vbeta primers and 13 Jbeta primers. Here immunoSEQ multiplex PCR was the method, and the copy in TCRdb shows in-frame clones only, minus some. The table records 150,000 or so clones, roughly 80% of them present only once. Regarding this clone: Antigen specificity is unknown. One end of the junction varies from germline; a read error may be responsible.

The sequenced sample consisted of PBMCs. The clonotype comes from a boy aged 2 to 10 in good health and CMV-seronegative. The rearrangement joins TRBV5-1 to TRBJ2-7; 13 nucleotides match TRBD2. The chain's CDR3 is CASSAGNTGTSGIF. CDR3 DNA: TGCGCCAGCAGCGCGGGAAACACCGGGACTAGCGGGATCTTC.